This T cell receptor (beta chain) was captured by sequencing in a study of identical twins. Every one of the donors was a healthy Caucasian. Whole-study findings and limits: With beta out-of-frame sequences, excess sharing by twins was weaker. Because invariant MAIT and iNKT cells could be present, zero-insertion analyses could be partly confounded.

There are a few counts of this clonotype. What it recognizes is unknown. A universal primer site was created by template switching, with the cDNA bearing unique molecular identifiers. TCRdb reprocessed the 5' RACE reads with MiXCR, giving one entry per CDR3 protein. The sample has 500,000 to 700,000 distinct CDR3 sequences, 7% to 7.5% seen once; the top ten hold 1.6%. V was pared by 1 base and J by 6 bases, with 8 bases between. The length of the CDR3 is 13 residues. CDR1 is SGHRS, CDR2 YFSETQ, per germline. This same sample was also taken into another study, of yellow fever vaccine responses in identical twins.

This rearrangement joins TRBV5-1 to TRBJ2-1, with D uncertain. The receptor comes from a woman in her late teens or twenties in good health. Source material: PBMCs. The CDR3 DNA follows: TGCGCCAGCAGCTTGACAGAAACCAATGAGCAGTTCTTC. The encoded protein is CASSLTETNEQFF. Together with reference TRBV5-1 and TRBJ2-1, the CDR3 gives the full variable domain: KAGVTQTPRYLIKTRGQQVTLSCSPISGHRSVSWYQQTPGQGLQFLFEYFSETQRNKGNFPGRFSGRQFSNSRSEMNVSTLELGDSALYLCASSLTETNEQFFGPGTRLTVL.